A selection of T cell receptor beta chains follows, all from one sample in a study of human T cells and chemical hapten exposure. MiXCR, run by TCRdb on the 5' RACE reads, gives a single entry per CDR3 protein. Of 110,000 to 150,000 distinct CDR3 sequences in the sample, around 4.1% were seen once. The receptor set was obtained from a female donor in good health. The CDR3 runs from the conserved cysteine through the conserved F or W. Not all rows give a size; the values are once, few, many and, for expanded clones, a class.

V gene: TRBV10-3; CDR3 length: 14; clone size: many; CDR3 protein: CAISDLVAIQPQHF
V gene: TRBV6-1; CDR3 length: 14; clone size: many; CDR3 protein: CASSSRTSYIEQFF
V gene: TRBV5-4; CDR3 length: 11; clone size: many; CDR3 protein: CASSSTGRNFF
V gene: TRBV28; CDR3 length: 16; clone size: NA; CDR3 protein: CASAPPDRGGNSPLHF
V gene: TRBV2; CDR3 length: 14; clone size: many; CDR3 protein: CASSESGLKTEAFF
V gene: TRBV6-6; CDR3 length: 21; clone size: many; CDR3 protein: CASSYPRQGALEGNSNQPQHF
V gene: TRBV14; CDR3 length: 18; clone size: many; CDR3 protein: CASSHPPRTGPILYEQYF
V gene: TRBV5-1; CDR3 length: 14; clone size: many; CDR3 protein: CASSFGQVGEKLFF
V gene: TRBV14; CDR3 length: 14; clone size: many; CDR3 protein: CASSSGTRYNEQFF
V gene: TRBV5-5; CDR3 length: 14; clone size: many; CDR3 protein: CASSLDRDNSPLHF
V gene: TRBV5-5; CDR3 length: 14; clone size: NA; CDR3 protein: CASGRTPGGQPQHF
V gene: TRBV23-1; CDR3 length: 12; clone size: many; CDR3 protein: CASSQPDEKLFF
V gene: TRBV12-3/TRBV12-4; CDR3 length: 13; clone size: many; CDR3 protein: CASSSSYNSPLHF
V gene: TRBV20-1; CDR3 length: 14; clone size: many; CDR3 protein: CSANLGQANNEQFF
V gene: TRBV29-1; CDR3 length: 14; clone size: many; CDR3 protein: CSVGQGGSNQPQHF
V gene: TRBV7-9; CDR3 length: 15; clone size: NA; CDR3 protein: CASSLGPGSGEKLFF
V gene: TRBV5-5; CDR3 length: 15; clone size: many; CDR3 protein: CASSAGQGGLGAQHF
V gene: TRBV28; CDR3 length: 17; clone size: many; CDR3 protein: CASSLMGLAGAGYEQYF
V gene: TRBV11-1; CDR3 length: 15; clone size: many; CDR3 protein: CASSFAGTSNYGYTF
V gene: TRBV19; CDR3 length: 18; clone size: few; CDR3 protein: CASSWGLALPPPRDTQYF
V gene: TRBV5-1; CDR3 length: 14; clone size: many; CDR3 protein: CASSFQGPGNTIYF
V gene: TRBV7-2; CDR3 length: 15; clone size: few; CDR3 protein: CASSPQGRFTGELFF
V gene: TRBV20-1; CDR3 length: 15; clone size: few; CDR3 protein: CSARDFGQTLYEQYF
V gene: TRBV6-5; CDR3 length: 13; clone size: many; CDR3 protein: CASSYSRITEAFF
V gene: TRBV24-1; CDR3 length: 14; clone size: many; CDR3 protein: CATSDFRGANEQFF
V gene: TRBV7-2; CDR3 length: 14; clone size: many; CDR3 protein: CASSPLRPTDTQYF
V gene: TRBV19; CDR3 length: 11; clone size: few; CDR3 protein: CASSIATGYTF
V gene: TRBV6-2/TRBV6-3; CDR3 length: 13; clone size: many; CDR3 protein: CASSYSRTGRHTF
V gene: TRBV20-1; CDR3 length: 17; clone size: many; CDR3 protein: CSARVRGGVTSYNEQFF
V gene: TRBV27; CDR3 length: 13; clone size: many; CDR3 protein: CASRRTGLYGYTF
V gene: TRBV7-2; CDR3 length: 14; clone size: few; CDR3 protein: CATSRGRGFGEQFF
V gene: TRBV7-2; CDR3 length: 15; clone size: many; CDR3 protein: CASSSLGVNNQPQHF
V gene: TRBV15; CDR3 length: 15; clone size: many; CDR3 protein: CATSRLAGGTDTQYF
V gene: TRBV20-1; CDR3 length: 17; clone size: many; CDR3 protein: CSARSGTSGGVVYEQFF
V gene: TRBV5-1; CDR3 length: 13; clone size: many; CDR3 protein: CARGPKSGDTQYF
V gene: TRBV12-3/TRBV12-4; CDR3 length: 18; clone size: few; CDR3 protein: CASSLGTGGVAANYGYTF
V gene: TRBV9; CDR3 length: 19; clone size: many; CDR3 protein: CASSPRDLLSTGDNYGYTF
V gene: TRBV5-6; CDR3 length: 13; clone size: many; CDR3 protein: CASSLASGDGYTF
V gene: TRBV2; CDR3 length: 16; clone size: few; CDR3 protein: CASSEMGARVNTEAFF
V gene: TRBV7-3; CDR3 length: 16; clone size: NA; CDR3 protein: CASSPSTSGAYNEQFF
V gene: TRBV10-3; CDR3 length: 15; clone size: many; CDR3 protein: CAVAGTGGLKETQYF
V gene: TRBV29-1; CDR3 length: 11; clone size: many; CDR3 protein: CSVSTGYGYTF
V gene: TRBV6-6; CDR3 length: 19; clone size: many; CDR3 protein: CASSYSRGTQGYSNQPQHF
V gene: TRBV5-1; CDR3 length: 14; clone size: NA; CDR3 protein: CASSAGQPAPEAFF
V gene: TRBV9; CDR3 length: 14; clone size: many; CDR3 protein: CASSVLGTGGEQYF
V gene: TRBV5-1; CDR3 length: 12; clone size: many; CDR3 protein: CASSLEGPGEYF
V gene: TRBV12-3/TRBV12-4; CDR3 length: 14; clone size: NA; CDR3 protein: CASSLYEGSETQYF
V gene: TRBV15; CDR3 length: 15; clone size: many; CDR3 protein: CATSREAGLNYGYTF
V gene: TRBV2; CDR3 length: 14; clone size: many; CDR3 protein: CASSQLTGVNEQFF
V gene: TRBV20-1; CDR3 length: 11; clone size: many; CDR3 protein: CSARDNGLALF
V gene: TRBV29-1; CDR3 length: 16; clone size: many; CDR3 protein: CSVDTHSFPSKYGYTF
V gene: TRBV7-8; CDR3 length: 14; clone size: many; CDR3 protein: CASSLAETGHIQYF
V gene: TRBV3-1; CDR3 length: 17; clone size: many; CDR3 protein: CASSQDILIAGYNEQFF
V gene: TRBV10-3; CDR3 length: 13; clone size: NA; CDR3 protein: CATDGQSGGEQFF
V gene: TRBV5-1; CDR3 length: 14; clone size: many; CDR3 protein: CASSLAGTGSRRFF
V gene: TRBV27; CDR3 length: 16; clone size: many; CDR3 protein: CASSPLGTSGDNEQFF
V gene: TRBV6-1; CDR3 length: 15; clone size: many; CDR3 protein: CASTEAGAIRQPQHF
V gene: TRBV28; CDR3 length: 16; clone size: many; CDR3 protein: CASSPHVSGVRNEQFF
V gene: TRBV7-8; CDR3 length: 17; clone size: many; CDR3 protein: CASSGRDRGLGANVLTF